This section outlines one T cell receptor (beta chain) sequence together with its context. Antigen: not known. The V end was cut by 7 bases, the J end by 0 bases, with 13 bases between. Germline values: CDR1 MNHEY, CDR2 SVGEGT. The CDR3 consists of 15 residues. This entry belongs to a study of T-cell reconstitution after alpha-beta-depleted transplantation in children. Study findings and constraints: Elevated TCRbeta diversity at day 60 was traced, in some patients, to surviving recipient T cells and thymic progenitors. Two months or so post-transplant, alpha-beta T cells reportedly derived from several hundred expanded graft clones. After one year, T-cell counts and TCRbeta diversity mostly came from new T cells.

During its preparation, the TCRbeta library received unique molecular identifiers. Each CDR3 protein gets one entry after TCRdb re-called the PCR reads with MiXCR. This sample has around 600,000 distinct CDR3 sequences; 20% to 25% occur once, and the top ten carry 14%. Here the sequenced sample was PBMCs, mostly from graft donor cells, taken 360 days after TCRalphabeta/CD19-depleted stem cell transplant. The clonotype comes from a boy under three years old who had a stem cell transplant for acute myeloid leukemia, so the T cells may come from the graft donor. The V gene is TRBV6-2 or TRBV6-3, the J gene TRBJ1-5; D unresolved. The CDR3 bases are TGTGCCAGCATAGGGCTTCATTATAGCAATCAGCCCCAGCATTTT. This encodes CASIGLHYSNQPQHF.